Given below is one T cell receptor beta chain in context. In germline, CDR1 is MNHEY, CDR2 SVGEGT. The CDR3 loop spans 12 amino acids. Trimming shortened V by 4 bases and J by 7 bases, and 10 bases separated the two germline ends. The sample is drawn from a study of blood T cells in healthy people across ages. With a J-beta primer mix and a sample-barcoded 5' primer, a second PCR ran roughly 6 to 11 cycles. Using its own MiXCR run on the 5' RACE reads, TCRdb lists one record per CDR3 protein. This table holds roughly 1,700,000 distinct CDR3 sequences, 28% found once. The chain combines TRBV6-2 or TRBV6-3 with TRBJ1-2; TRBD1 is a possible D gene (5 bases). Sequenced: blood. The clonotype originates from a woman aged 25 to 45 in good health. This CDR3 reads CASSSGSFGYTF. The CDR3 DNA reads as TGTGCCAGCAGTTCAGGGAGCTTTGGCTACACCTTC.